The 30 T cell receptor beta chains listed next were all sequenced from one sample in a study of regulatory T cells in long-lasting Graves disease. As to time point: persistent/refractory GD, antithyroid drugs over 5 years with positive TRAb. RNA isolated from PBMCs was used to make the TCR library. Through Arm-PCR of CDR3 regions and iRepertoire HTBI primers, TCR beta libraries were built. TCRdb recomputed calls from the multiplex PCR reads with MiXCR, one row per CDR3 protein. The sample carries almost 350,000 distinct CDR3 sequences, about 20% recorded once. The starting material was peripheral blood mononuclear cells (PBMCs), obtained when the disease was refractory, from a patient treated with antithyroid drugs. These receptors were taken from a female donor with Graves disease.

This clonotype was detected ten times or more. The genes are TRBV12-3 or TRBV12-4 and TRBJ1-4, with no clear D. This CDR3 has 14 residues. Trimming left V 2 bases short and J 10 bases short, with 14 bases between. CDR3 nucleotide sequence: TGTGCCAGCAGTTTAAGGTCAATTCCAGGAAAACTGTTTTTT. Its protein product is CASSLRSIPGKLFF.

This clonotype appeared many times. The chain carries TRBV29-1 and TRBJ2-5; unclear D gene. Between the trimmed V and J ends, which lost 2 bases and 5 bases, there was a span of 12 bases. This CDR3 region has 13 residues. From germline, CDR1 is SQVTM and CDR2 ANQGSEA. The CDR3 region has the DNA TGCAGCGTTGAAAACAGCCATGGGGAGACCCAGTACTTC. This codes for CSVENSHGETQYF.

The chain has TRBV5-1 and TRBJ1-6; perhaps TRBD1 as D (6 bases). Germline assignment: CDR1 SGHRS and CDR2 YFSETQ. The V and J ends lost 0 bases and 7 bases respectively, with 11 bases between them. This CDR3 is built from 15 residues. The CDR3 sequence: CASSLDPGANSPLHF. The CDR3 DNA reads as TGCGCCAGCAGCTTGGACCCGGGGGCGAATTCACCCCTCCACTTT.

In the case of this clonotype: This may be a read error, as it is one base from a much larger clone. The genes are TRBV10-3 and TRBJ1-2; the D is unclear. Germline assignment: CDR1 ENHRY and CDR2 SYGVKD. The CDR3 sequence is 15 residues long. The CDR3 loop is CTISGFARQNYGYTF. The CDR3 region has the DNA TGTACCATCAGTGGATTTGCCAGGCAAAACTATGGCTACACCTTC.

The J gene is TRBJ1-3, the V gene TRBV11-2; a possible D gene is TRBD1 (5 bases). The germline V gene encodes CDR1 SGHAT and CDR2 FQNNGV. The CDR3 is 16 amino acids. With 6 bases removed from V and 2 bases from J, the gap between germline ends came to 17 bases. DNA for the CDR3: TGTGCCAGCAGAAAACCAGGGCTGCCGCCTGGAAACACCATATATTTT. Protein product: CASRKPGLPPGNTIYF.

There are many counts of this clonotype. The chain joins TRBV6-5 to TRBJ1-2; D is unclear. The CDR3 consists of 15 residues. Germline lookup yields CDR1 MNHEY and CDR2 SVGAGI. Trimming cost V 0 bases and J 4 bases, with 12 bases left between them. This CDR3 is CASSYSEGLGYGYTF. The CDR3 nucleotides read TGTGCCAGCAGTTACTCCGAGGGCCTCGGCTATGGCTACACCTTC.

This chain connects TRBV7-9 to TRBJ2-2; TRBD2 might be the D (6 bases). V lost 0 bases and J 6 bases, leaving 8 bases between the germline ends. Germline CDR1 reads SEHNR; CDR2 reads FQNEAQ (reference sequence). CDR3 length equals 14 residues. This chain's CDR3 is CASSLAPGAGELFF. The CDR3, as DNA: TGTGCCAGCAGCTTAGCACCGGGGGCCGGGGAGCTGTTTTTT.

A few counts support this clonotype. The chain couples TRBV28 to TRBJ2-1, with TRBD2 matching over 8 bases. V shed 10 bases, J shed 3 bases, and the junction held 8 bases outside the gene matches. The CDR3 contains 14 residues. Germline assignment: CDR1 MDHEN and CDR2 SYDVKM. The CDR3 sequence is CATSISGGYNEQFF. The CDR3 DNA is TGTGCCACGTCAATCAGCGGGGGCTACAATGAGCAGTTCTTC.

This clonotype was recorded a few times. The gene calls are TRBV7-9 and TRBJ1-1; D remains unclear. Trimming left V 1 base short and J 1 base short, with 10 bases between. This CDR3 is 15 amino acids long. Germline CDR1 and CDR2: SEHNR and FQNEAQ (reference sequence). The CDR3 protein is CASSLEASTNTEAFF. The CDR3 bases are TGTGCCAGCAGCTTAGAAGCCAGTACGAACACTGAAGCTTTCTTT.

V gene TRBV10-3 combines with J gene TRBJ2-2; TRBD1 matches 7 bases. The junction had 4 bases not matched to a gene; V was cut back by 6 bases and J by 3 bases. There are 14 residues in the CDR3. Germline V gene sequence: CDR1 ENHRY, CDR2 SYGVKD. The CDR3 DNA reads TGTGCCATCAGAGACGGGACAGACACCGGGGAGCTGTTTTTT. Translation gives CAIRDGTDTGELFF.

This clonotype has at least ten counts. The chain carries TRBV7-9 and TRBJ1-6; no definite D call. V gave up 5 bases and J gave up 14 bases, with 16 bases separating them. The CDR3 is 13 residues long. CDR1 is SEHNR, CDR2 FQNEAQ, per germline (reference sequence). The CDR3 loop reads CASSGRFRVSLHF. CDR3 sequence (DNA): TGTGCCAGCAGCGGGCGTTTCCGGGTGTCCCTCCACTTT.

The chain recombines TRBV5-6 with TRBJ2-7, with TRBD1 identical over 9 bases. The J segment lost 0 bases and the V segment lost 5 bases, leaving 6 bases of the junction unmatched. The CDR3 has 15 amino acids. Looked up from germline, CDR1 is SGHDT and CDR2 is YYEEEE. The CDR3 DNA is TGTGCCAGCAGTCCCGGGACAGGGTTCTCCTACGAGCAGTACTTC. The encoded protein is CASSPGTGFSYEQYF.

This clonotype has only one observation. This rearrangement joins TRBV2 to TRBJ1-4; maybe TRBD1 (5 bases). V was shortened by 6 bases and J by 8 bases, with 13 bases between the two germline ends. CDR3 length equals 13 residues. The germline CDR1 and CDR2 sequences are SNHLY and FYNNEI. Here the CDR3 DNA reads TGTGCCAGCAGCGCCGGCGGGGGAGAAAAACTGTTTTTT. Its protein is CASSAGGGEKLFF.

The chain employs TRBV5-5 and TRBJ1-6; the match to TRBD1 covers 9 bases. The V and J ends lost 1 base and 9 bases, in that order; junction bases with no gene match: 11. Germline V lookup: CDR1 SGHKS, CDR2 YYEKEE (reference sequence). This CDR3 region has 17 residues. CDR3 in DNA: TGTGCCAGCAGCTTGAGGGGACAGGGCCTAGTAAGTTCACCCCTCCACTTT. It codes for CASSLRGQGLVSSPLHF.

This clonotype was recorded many times. The gene calls are TRBV12-3 or TRBV12-4 and TRBJ2-2; tentative D call: TRBD1 (6 bases). Trimming shortened V by 0 bases and J by 0 bases, and 11 bases separated the two germline ends. The CDR3 runs to 17 residues. CDR3 in DNA: TGTGCCAGCAGTTTAGCGGATGGGACAACGAACACCGGGGAGCTGTTTTTT. This gives the protein CASSLADGTTNTGELFF.

This clonotype was detected many times. V gene TRBV28 combines with J gene TRBJ2-7; D is uncertain. CDR1 and CDR2 (germline): MDHEN, SYDVKM. This CDR3 contains 13 residues. V shed 3 bases and J shed 5 bases, with 11 bases lying between them. As DNA, the CDR3 is TGTGCCAGCAGTTTTCCCCCTCTCGACGAGCAGTACTTC. Its protein product is CASSFPPLDEQYF.

This clonotype was seen a handful of times. The chain couples TRBV18 to TRBJ2-7; 9 positions agree with TRBD1. The CDR3 has 17 amino acids. V lost 2 bases, J lost 5 bases, and 13 bases stayed unmatched. Germline CDR1 KGHSH, CDR2 LQKENI. CDR3 in amino acids: CASSPNRASTGGDEQYF. In DNA form, the CDR3 reads TGTGCCAGCTCACCAAATAGGGCCTCCACAGGGGGCGACGAGCAGTACTTC.

This clonotype was counted only a few times. The chain combines TRBV19 with TRBJ2-6; maybe TRBD1 (6 bases). Germline assignment: CDR1 LNHDA and CDR2 SQIVND (reference sequence). V lost 7 bases, J lost 0 bases, and 10 bases lay in between. The CDR3 sequence is 15 residues long. DNA of the CDR3: TGTGCCAGTACCCCGGACAGCTCTGGGGCCAACGTCCTGACTTTC. Protein sequence: CASTPDSSGANVLTF.

This chain uses TRBV7-9 with TRBJ2-7; TRBD2 agrees at 7 bases. V was clipped by 1 base and J by 7 bases; unmatched bases: 7. The CDR3 loop spans 14 amino acids. From germline, CDR1 is SEHNR and CDR2 FQNEAQ (reference sequence). This CDR3 is CASSLGAGAGEQYF. CDR3 nucleotide sequence: TGTGCCAGCAGCTTAGGGGCGGGAGCGGGGGAGCAGTACTTC.

This clonotype showed up just a few times. V and J are TRBV11-3 and TRBJ1-1, with TRBD1 identical over 7 bases. This CDR3 is built from 16 residues. V shed 5 bases, J shed 5 bases, and the junction held 14 bases outside the gene matches. Germline CDR1 SGHNT, CDR2 YENEEA. The CDR3 bases are TGTGCCAGCAGCCAGGGGGGGGCAGGAGGGGGTACTGAAGCTTTCTTT. It specifies CASSQGGAGGGTEAFF.

This clonotype occurred many times. V usage is TRBV11-2 and J usage is TRBJ2-7; D remains ambiguous. From germline, CDR1 is SGHAT and CDR2 FQNNGV. This CDR3 region has 14 residues. The V and J ends lost 0 bases and 2 bases respectively, with 8 bases between them. Here the CDR3 reads CASSLEGVAYEQYF. The CDR3 DNA is TGTGCCAGCAGCTTAGAGGGCGTGGCCTACGAGCAGTACTTC.

As concerns this clonotype: A much larger clone is a single base away; this may be a read error. This chain uses TRBV28 with TRBJ1-5; TRBD1 might be the D (5 bases). Germline V gene lookup returns CDR1 MDHEN and CDR2 SYDVKM. This CDR3 has 14 residues. Here the CDR3 DNA reads TGTGCCAGCAGTCTGAATCGGGGCAATCGGCCCCAGCATTTT. It is translated as CASSLNRGNRPQHF.

The chain employs TRBV12-3 or TRBV12-4 and TRBJ2-3, with unresolved D. This CDR3 is 15 amino acids long. V lost 3 bases, J lost 2 bases, and 12 bases lay in between. The CDR3 region has the DNA TGTGCCAGCAGTTTCTCAGCGCATCCCACAGATACGCAGTATTTT. This encodes CASSFSAHPTDTQYF.

The V call is TRBV10-3, the J call TRBJ2-2; tentatively, D is TRBD1 (6 bases). The V gene's germline CDR1 is ENHRY and CDR2 SYGVKD. Trimming took off 6 bases at V and 5 bases at J, with 16 bases between the two ends. The CDR3 covers 15 residues. Here the CDR3 DNA reads TGTGCCATCAGGGATACTCACAGGGATACCGGGGAGCTGTTTTTT. This translates into CAIRDTHRDTGELFF.

The chain carries TRBV19 and TRBJ2-5, with D perhaps TRBD1 (6 bases). Germline V gene sequence: CDR1 LNHDA, CDR2 SQIVND (reference sequence). The V end lost 3 bases, the J end lost 5 bases, and 16 bases lay between the germline ends. The CDR3 loop spans 15 amino acids. CDR3 nucleotides: TGTGCCAGTAGTATCGGGTGGACAGTTCTGGAGACCCAGTACTTC. It yields the protein CASSIGWTVLETQYF. Combining the CDR3 with reference TRBV19 and TRBJ2-5 gives the whole variable domain DGGITQSPKYLFRKEGQNVTLSCEQNLNHDAMYWYRQDPGQGLRLIYYSQIVNDFQKGDIAEGYSVSREKKESFPLTVTSAQKNPTAFYLCASSIGWTVLETQYFGPGTRLLVL.

For this clonotype: A much bigger clone sits one base away, suggesting this may be a read error. Given the absence of the conserved phenylalanine or tryptophan at the CDR3 end, a read error is likely. CDR3 in DNA: TGTGCCAGCAGCCAACCTTTCGGGACTAGCGGAATACAAGAGACCCAGTACCTC. Encoded protein: CASSQPFGTSGIQETQYL. The V call is TRBV2, the J call TRBJ2-5; 11 positions agree with TRBD2. Germline V gives CDR1 SNHLY, CDR2 FYNNEI. This CDR3 region has 18 residues. Trimming at V came to 6 bases and at J to 2 bases, leaving 14 bases not matched to a gene.

The V and J genes are TRBV6-1 and TRBJ2-7, with D perhaps TRBD1 (7 bases). V lost 5 bases to trimming and J lost 7 bases, with 18 bases between them. CDR1 is MNHNS and CDR2 is SASEGT in the germline V gene. The CDR3 extends over 14 amino acids. CDR3 DNA: TGTGCCAGCAGTCATTCCGACAGGGCGGGGGAGCAGTACTTC. Translating it yields CASSHSDRAGEQYF.

This clonotype was recorded at least ten times. The chain employs TRBV12-3 or TRBV12-4 and TRBJ2-2; TRBD2 aligns across 7 bases. With V trimmed by 8 bases and J by 3 bases, 9 bases remained unmatched. This CDR3 is 15 amino acids long. In DNA, the CDR3 is TGTGCCAGCGGGAAGGCAGGGAGGGACACCGGGGAGCTGTTTTTT. Amino acids: CASGKAGRDTGELFF.

The sample holds many counts of this clonotype. The chain is built from TRBV12-3 or TRBV12-4 and TRBJ1-4, with D possibly being TRBD1 (5 bases). The CDR3 loop spans 16 amino acids. Trimming cost V 6 bases and J 0 bases, with 14 bases left between them. The CDR3 DNA is TGTGCCAGCAGCCGTCACCAGGGTGCAACTAATGAAAAACTGTTTTTT. Its translation: CASSRHQGATNEKLFF.

This clonotype came up many times. This chain joins TRBV18 and TRBJ1-4; D gene ambiguous. Germline V CDR1 and CDR2: KGHSH, LQKENI. Trimming left V 8 bases short and J 0 bases short, with 13 bases between. The length of the CDR3 is 15 residues. The CDR3 is CASSPRRATNEKLFF. DNA for the CDR3: TGTGCCAGCAGCCCCAGACGGGCAACTAATGAAAAACTGTTTTTT. Looking up the rest from reference TRBV18 and TRBJ1-4 gives the full variable domain: NAGVMQNPRHLVRRRGQEARLRCSPMKGHSHVYWYRQLPEEGLKFMVYLQKENIIDESGMPKERFSAEFPKEGPSILRIQQVVRGDSAAYFCASSPRRATNEKLFFGSGTQLSVL.